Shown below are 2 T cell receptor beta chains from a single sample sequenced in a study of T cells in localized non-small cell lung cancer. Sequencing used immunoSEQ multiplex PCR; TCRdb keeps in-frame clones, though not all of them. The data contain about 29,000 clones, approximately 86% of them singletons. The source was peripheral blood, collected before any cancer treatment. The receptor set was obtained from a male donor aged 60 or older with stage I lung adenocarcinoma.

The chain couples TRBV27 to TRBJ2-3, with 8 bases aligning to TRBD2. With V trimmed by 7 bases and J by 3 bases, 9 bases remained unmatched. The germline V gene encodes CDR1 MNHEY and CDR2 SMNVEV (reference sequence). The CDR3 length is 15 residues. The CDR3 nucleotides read TGTGCCAGCACCCCTCTAGCGGGTGCAACAGATACGCAGTATTTT. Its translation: CASTPLAGATDTQYF.

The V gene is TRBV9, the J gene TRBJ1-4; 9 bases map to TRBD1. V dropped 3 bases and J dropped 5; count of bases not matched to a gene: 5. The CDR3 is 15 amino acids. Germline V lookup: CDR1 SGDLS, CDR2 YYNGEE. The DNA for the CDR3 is TGTGCCAGCAGCGCCCTTGGGACAGGGAATGAAAAACTGTTTTTT. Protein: CASSALGTGNEKLFF.